The 12 T cell receptor beta chains below come from one sample, sequenced in a study of T cell responses to AZD1222 COVID-19 vaccine. Sequenced by immunoSEQ multiplex PCR; TCRdb stores in-frame clones only, minus some. The table records approximately 150,000 clones, around 90% of them present only once. The specimen was peripheral blood, collected on day 0 of AZD1222 vaccination. These receptors were obtained from an adult in good health.

The V gene is TRBV18, the J gene TRBJ2-1, with TRBD2 matching over 13 bases. Germline V lookup: CDR1 KGHSH, CDR2 LQKENI. The ends lost 4 bases at V and 7 bases at J; junction bases unmatched: 13. This CDR3 comprises 18 residues. CDR3 sequence: CASSLSPRTSGRGNEQFF. CDR3 DNA sequence: TGTGCCAGCTCACTCTCTCCGAGGACTAGCGGGAGAGGTAATGAGCAGTTCTTC.

The J gene is TRBJ1-1, the V gene TRBV21-1; the table's D call of TRBD1 was not tested on the DNA. TRBV21-1 is a recognized pseudogene. The CDR3 is 16 amino acids. Written as DNA, the CDR3 is TGTGCCAGCAGCCCGTCCCGGGACAGGGTCGGCACTGAAGCTTTCTTT. Amino acids: CASSPSRDRVGTEAFF.

CDR3 DNA sequence: TGTGCCAGCAGCCAACGGAGCAATTCACCCCTCCACTTT. The encoded protein is CASSQRSNSPLHF. This chain connects TRBV3-1 (or the pseudogene TRBV3-2) to TRBJ1-6; D remains ambiguous. The CDR3 has 13 amino acids. The germline gives CDR1 LGHDT, CDR2 YNNKEL (reference sequence). V lost 2 bases, J lost 7 bases, and 6 bases lay in between.

The rearrangement uses TRBV3-1 (or the pseudogene TRBV3-2) and TRBJ2-1, with TRBD2 matching 7 bases. This CDR3 has 14 residues. V gave up 2 bases and J gave up 8 bases; unmatched junction bases: 6. In germline, CDR1 is LGHDT, CDR2 YNNKEL (reference sequence). The CDR3 reads CASSQRGGVDEQFF. The CDR3 bases are TGTGCCAGCAGCCAACGTGGGGGGGTCGATGAGCAGTTCTTC.

The rearrangement links TRBV12-3 or TRBV12-4 to TRBJ2-2; D not certain. There are 13 residues in the CDR3. V was shortened by 7 bases and J by 5 bases, with 11 bases between the two germline ends. As DNA, the CDR3 is TGTGCCAGCACCGAGGACGGGACCGGGGAGCTGTTTTTT. Its protein is CASTEDGTGELFF.

Here the CDR3 DNA reads TGCGCCAGCAGCTTGGGGCAAACAGGGTTCCCCTACGAGCAGTACTTC. This translates into CASSLGQTGFPYEQYF. The chain uses TRBV5-1 and TRBJ2-7; D may be TRBD1 (6 bases). The V gene's germline CDR1 is SGHRS and CDR2 YFSETQ. The ends were cut back, 0 bases at V and 2 bases at J, with 15 bases in the middle. The CDR3 has 16 amino acids.

The chain carries TRBV6-5 and TRBJ1-4, with TRBD1 matching 7 bases. Germline V gene lookup returns CDR1 MNHEY and CDR2 SVGAGI. The ends lost 11 bases at V and 4 bases at J; junction bases unmatched: 7. The CDR3 is 13 residues long. The CDR3 nucleotides are TGTGCCGTTACAGGGGCCCTTAATGAAAAACTGTTTTTT. Translating it yields CAVTGALNEKLFF.

This chain uses TRBV18 with TRBJ1-5; no definite D call. Trimming left V 2 bases short and J 3 bases short, with 5 bases between. CDR3 size: 13 residues. From germline, CDR1 is KGHSH and CDR2 LQKENI. CDR3 bases: TGTGCCAGCTCACCAAACCCCAATCAGCCCCAGCATTTT. This encodes CASSPNPNQPQHF.

The chain recombines TRBV4-2 with TRBJ1-5; no definite D call. V dropped 2 bases and J dropped 0 bases, with 11 bases sitting between them. The CDR3 is 16 residues long. Germline-derived CDR1 and CDR2 are LGHNA and YNFKEQ. CDR3 DNA: TGTGCCAGCAGCCAAAAAGGGAGATATAGCAATCAGCCCCAGCATTTT. Translating it yields CASSQKGRYSNQPQHF.

The V call is TRBV5-5, the J call TRBJ2-7; a possible D gene is TRBD2 (6 bases). The CDR3 loop spans 13 amino acids. The ends were cut back, 7 bases at V and 2 bases at J, with 13 bases in the middle. Germline lookup yields CDR1 SGHKS and CDR2 YYEKEE (reference sequence). CDR3 nucleotide sequence: TGTGCCAGCTTTGGGACTTCTACCTACGAGCAGTACTTC. This codes for CASFGTSTYEQYF.

The chain is built from TRBV6-5 and TRBJ2-5; 10 bases line up with TRBD1. Germline trimming cut 6 bases from V and 0 bases from J; bases unmatched to any gene: 4. The CDR3 runs 15 residues. Germline assignment: CDR1 MNHEY and CDR2 SVGAGI. CDR3 sequence: CASSRDRGDQETQYF. CDR3 coding DNA: TGTGCCAGCAGCCGGGACAGGGGAGACCAAGAGACCCAGTACTTC.

The chain joins TRBV7-3 to TRBJ1-6; D uncertain. The CDR3 consists of 14 residues. Germline lookup yields CDR1 SGHTA and CDR2 FQGTGA. V gave up 2 bases and J gave up 7 bases, with 9 bases separating them. The DNA for the CDR3 is TGTGCCAGCAGCTTAGGCCAGACCAATTCACCCCTCCACTTT. Residues: CASSLGQTNSPLHF.